The rows below give T cell receptor beta chains drawn from one sample of a study of Graves' ophthalmopathy and Graves' hyperthyroidism. One entry per CDR3 protein, called by TCRdb with MiXCR from the multiplex PCR reads. Altogether 600,000 to 650,000 distinct CDR3 sequences are present, over 20% being singletons, with the ten largest covering roughly 6.9%. Sequencing used peripheral blood. All receptors derive from a young woman with stable Graves' hyperthyroidism. Some clones in this sample may be carry-over from other donors' samples. Each CDR3 is given with its conserved first and last residue. The D gene is left open where the match is weak. Clone size is given for some rows only: seen once, a few or many times, or a class if the clone is expanded.

J | V | size | D | DNA | CDR3
TRBJ2-5 | TRBV28 | many | TRBD1 | TGTGCCAGCAGTTTAGGGGCAGGGGGCAAAGAGACCCAGTACTTC | CASSLGAGGKETQYF
TRBJ2-7 | TRBV30 | many | - | TGTGCCTGGAGCGTCGCGCTCGACGAGCAGTACTTC | CAWSVALDEQYF
TRBJ2-5 | TRBV12-3/TRBV12-4 | many | TRBD1 | TGTGCCAGCAGCCAGACAGGGGGTGGTGAGACCCAGTACTTC | CASSQTGGGETQYF
TRBJ2-5 | TRBV12-3/TRBV12-4 | - | TRBD1 | TGTGCCAGCAGTTTACGACAGGGCCACCAAGAGACCCAGTACTTC | CASSLRQGHQETQYF
TRBJ1-1 | TRBV6-2/TRBV6-3 | few | - | TGTGCCAGCAGGATTAAGGGTGAAGCTTTCTTT | CASRIKGEAFF
TRBJ2-5 | TRBV20-1 | many | - | TGCAGTGCTTATATACAGGGAAGATACCAAGAGACCCAGTACTTC | CSAYIQGRYQETQYF
TRBJ1-1 | TRBV6-1 | - | - | TGTGCCAGCACCACCCCGGGGGGCAGGGAGGCTTTCTTT | CASTTPGGREAFF
TRBJ2-7 | TRBV5-1 | few | TRBD1 | TGCGCCAGCAGTAATACAGGGGGGTCGTACGAGCAGTACTTC | CASSNTGGSYEQYF
TRBJ2-7 | TRBV12-5 | many | - | TGTGCTAGTGTCCCCGGGGGTTATGGCTACGAGCAGTACTTC | CASVPGGYGYEQYF
TRBJ2-2 | TRBV20-1 | few | TRBD2 | TGCAGTGCTAGACGGTATCCGGGACTAGCGGGAGCGGACACCGGGGAGCTGTTTTTT | CSARRYPGLAGADTGELFF
TRBJ1-6 | TRBV7-8 | - | TRBD1 | TGTGCCAGCAGCTCTTGGGACAGTGGCTCCTATAATTCACCCCTCCACTTT | CASSSWDSGSYNSPLHF
TRBJ2-4 | TRBV12-3/TRBV12-4 | - | TRBD2 | TGTGCCAGCAGTCCCGGGAGGGGAAGGGGTATAGCCAAAAACATTCAGTACTTC | CASSPGRGRGIAKNIQYF
TRBJ2-7 | TRBV4-2 | - | TRBD2 | TGTGCCAGCATGGGGGGGAGCTCCTACGAGCAGTACTTC | CASMGGSSYEQYF
TRBJ2-2 | TRBV6-2/TRBV6-3 | many | TRBD2 | TGTGCCAGCCTCGGACTAGCGGGGCAGAACACCGGGGAGCTGTTTTTT | CASLGLAGQNTGELFF
TRBJ2-4 | TRBV6-2/TRBV6-3 | - | - | TGTGCCAGCAGTTACTCACAGGGAAACATTCAGTACTTC | CASSYSQGNIQYF
TRBJ2-7 | TRBV2 | many | TRBD2 | TGTGCCAGCATGACACCGGGACTAGCGGGCCATGAGCAGTACTTC | CASMTPGLAGHEQYF
TRBJ1-3 | TRBV30 | many | - | TGTGCCTGGAGTGTGGCCAGAACCATATATTTT | CAWSVARTIYF
TRBJ2-5 | TRBV7-8 | - | TRBD1 | TGTGCCAGCAGCTCCCAAGGGACGACAGGGGAAGAGACCCAGTACTTC | CASSSQGTTGEETQYF
TRBJ1-3 | TRBV28 | - | - | TGTGCCAGCAGTTCACCTGGGGGATCAACTGGAAACACCATATATTTT | CASSSPGGSTGNTIYF
TRBJ2-7 | TRBV10-3 | many | - | TGTGCCATCAGCGGATCCTACGAGCAGTACTTC | CAISGSYEQYF
TRBJ2-5 | TRBV13 | many | - | TGTGCCAGCAGCCTCCCGGGACCGAGGGAGACCCAGTACTTC | CASSLPGPRETQYF
TRBJ1-2 | TRBV3-1 | - | - | TGTGCCAGCAGCCAAGATGGGGCAGCCCTCTATGGCTACACCTTC | CASSQDGAALYGYTF
TRBJ1-2 | TRBV6-5 | many | - | TGTGCCAGCAGTTACCCAGGGAAGGATGGCTACACCTTC | CASSYPGKDGYTF
TRBJ2-7 | TRBV27 | few | - | TGTGCCAGCAGTTCCCGTAGGGGCAGCGAGACAACCTACGAGCAGTACTTC | CASSSRRGSETTYEQYF
TRBJ1-1 | TRBV3-1 | - | TRBD1 | TGTGCCAGCATCGACAGGGGTGGGACTGAAGCTTTCTTT | CASIDRGGTEAFF
TRBJ1-3 | TRBV7-8 | many | - | TGTGCCAGCAGCTCCGACCTTGACAGGAAAGGAAACACCATATATTTT | CASSSDLDRKGNTIYF
TRBJ2-2 | TRBV3-1 | few | - | TGTGCCAGCAGCCTCAACCGAAGGGGGTGGAACACCGGGGAGCTGTTTTTT | CASSLNRRGWNTGELFF